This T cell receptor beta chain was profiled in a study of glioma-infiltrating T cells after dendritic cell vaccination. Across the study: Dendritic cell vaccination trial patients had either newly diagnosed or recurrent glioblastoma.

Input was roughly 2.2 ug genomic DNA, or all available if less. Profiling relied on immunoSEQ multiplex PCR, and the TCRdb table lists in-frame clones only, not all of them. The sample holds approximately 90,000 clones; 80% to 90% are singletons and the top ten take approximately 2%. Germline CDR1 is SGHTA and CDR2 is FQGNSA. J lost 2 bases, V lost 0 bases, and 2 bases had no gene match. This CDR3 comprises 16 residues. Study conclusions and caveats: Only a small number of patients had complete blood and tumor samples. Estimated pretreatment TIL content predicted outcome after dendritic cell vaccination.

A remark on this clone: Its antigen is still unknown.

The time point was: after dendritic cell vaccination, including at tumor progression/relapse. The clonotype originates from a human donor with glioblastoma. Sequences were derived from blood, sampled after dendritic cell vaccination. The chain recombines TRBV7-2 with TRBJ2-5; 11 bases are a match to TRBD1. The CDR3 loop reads CASSLAGTGGQETQYF. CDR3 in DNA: TGTGCCAGCAGCTTAGCCGGGACAGGGGGGCAAGAGACCCAGTACTTC.